A single sample is the source of the 24 T cell receptor beta chains below, sequenced in a study of T-cell reconstitution after alpha-beta-depleted transplantation in children. Molecular barcoding with unique molecular identifiers was used for the TCRbeta library. TCRdb independently ran MiXCR on the PCR reads; one entry per CDR3 protein. The data contain some 600,000 distinct CDR3 sequences, 16% of them seen just once; the ten biggest clones take up 0.85% to 1.3%. This sample comprised PBMCs from the stem cell graft donor, obtained from the stem cell graft. These receptor sequences come from a human donor who donated a stem cell graft to a child with acute myeloid leukemia.

Turning to this clonotype: A read error is possible here, since a much larger clone lies one base away. The V gene is TRBV29-1, the J gene TRBJ1-1; the D gene is possibly TRBD1 (6 bases). V shed 3 bases and J shed 6 bases, with 11 bases lying between them. Germline V lookup: CDR1 SQVTM, CDR2 ANQGSEA. The CDR3 length is 12 residues. The CDR3 region has the DNA TGCAGCGTTGAGGTGGGGGCTGCTGAAGCTTTCTTT. Translation gives CSVEVGAAEAFF.

This clonotype was counted ten times or more. J is TRBJ1-6 and V is TRBV10-3; possibly TRBD1 for D (6 bases). The CDR3 extends over 15 amino acids. V gave up 5 bases and J gave up 10 bases, with 18 bases separating them. CDR1 is ENHRY and CDR2 is SYGVKD in the germline V gene. CDR3 amino acids: CAISTDSVGGSPLHF. CDR3 DNA: TGTGCCATCAGTACGGACAGCGTCGGGGGATCACCCCTCCACTTT.

The chain employs TRBV7-9 and TRBJ1-1; D call uncertain. Per the germline V gene, CDR1 is SEHNR and CDR2 is FQNEAQ (reference sequence). V lost 3 bases and J 5 bases, leaving 13 bases between the germline ends. This CDR3 region has 14 residues. CDR3 sequence: CASSLVMAGTEAFF. The CDR3 coding sequence is TGTGCCAGCAGCTTGGTAATGGCCGGGACTGAAGCTTTCTTT.

There are many counts of this clonotype. This chain links TRBV21-1 with TRBJ2-7; TRBD1 is the table's D call and was not checked against the DNA. TRBV21-1 is recorded as a pseudogene. This CDR3 is built from 17 residues. The CDR3 coding sequence is TGTGCCAGCAGCAAAGGTGGCGGACATCCTAGGACCTACGAGCAGTACGTC. Its protein is CASSKGGGHPRTYEQYV.

The chain couples TRBV28 to TRBJ1-1; a weak D match, TRBD1 (5 bases). Trimming left V 2 bases short and J 7 bases short, with 14 bases between. Germline CDR1 MDHEN, CDR2 SYDVKM. This CDR3 contains 14 residues. The CDR3 sequence: CASSLRIGVGEAFF. CDR3 DNA: TGTGCCAGCAGTTTACGGATAGGGGTTGGTGAAGCTTTCTTT. The complete variable domain, with remaining parts taken from reference TRBV28 and TRBJ1-1, reads DVKVTQSSRYLVKRTGEKVFLECVQDMDHENMFWYRQDPGLGLRLIYFSYDVKMKEKGDIPEGYSVSREKKERFSLILESASTNQTSMYLCASSLRIGVGEAFFGQGTRLTVV.

The chain recombines TRBV5-1 with TRBJ2-3; 11 nucleotides agree with TRBD2. The J segment lost 0 bases and the V segment lost 3 bases, leaving 6 bases of the junction unmatched. Germline assignment: CDR1 SGHRS and CDR2 YFSETQ. There are 17 residues in the CDR3. The CDR3 DNA reads as TGCGCCAGCAGCTCCCGGACTAGCGGGCATAGCACAGATACGCAGTATTTT. This encodes CASSSRTSGHSTDTQYF.

This clonotype was counted a few times. J is TRBJ2-7 and V is TRBV6-2 or TRBV6-3; TRBD1 aligns across 9 bases. Germline V lookup: CDR1 MNHEY, CDR2 SVGEGT. The CDR3 spans 16 residues. V trimming: 7 bases; J trimming: 0 bases; junction bases outside the gene matches: 10. CDR3: CASTKDRGFSSYEQYF. CDR3 sequence (DNA): TGTGCCAGCACCAAGGACAGGGGCTTTAGCTCCTACGAGCAGTACTTC.

This chain joins TRBV7-9 and TRBJ1-1; no reliable D call. Per germline, CDR1 SEHNR and CDR2 FQNEAQ (reference sequence). The CDR3 is 12 amino acids. Trimming took off 9 bases at V and 7 bases at J, with 15 bases between the two ends. DNA for the CDR3: TGTGCCAGTTCATTCCTTGAGGGTGAAGCTTTCTTT. This sequence encodes CASSFLEGEAFF.

This clonotype was seen a few times. This sequence joins TRBV29-1 and TRBJ1-3; D not resolved. Trimming pared 0 bases from V and 8 bases from J, leaving 11 bases between. The CDR3 is made up of 13 amino acids. Germline CDR1 reads SQVTM; CDR2 reads ANQGSEA. The CDR3 is CSVEDSGWDTIYF. DNA of the CDR3: TGCAGCGTTGAAGACAGCGGATGGGACACCATATATTTT.

This clonotype was observed many times. This chain links TRBV27 with TRBJ2-1; 10 bases fit TRBD2. This CDR3 is 17 amino acids long. V was pared by 5 bases and J by 7 bases, with 14 bases of the junction left unmatched. CDR1 and CDR2 (germline): MNHEY, SMNVEV (reference sequence). The chain's CDR3 is CASSPFQIAGGSNEQFF. The CDR3 nucleotides read TGTGCCAGCAGTCCCTTCCAGATAGCGGGGGGTTCAAATGAGCAGTTCTTC.

This clonotype was counted at least ten times. The chain recombines TRBV29-1 with TRBJ2-2, with TRBD1 matching over 7 bases. The CDR3 has 15 residues. V lost 1 base, J lost 2 bases, and 4 bases stayed unmatched. From germline, CDR1 is SQVTM and CDR2 ANQGSEA. CDR3 protein: CSVEGGGGNTGELFF. CDR3 DNA sequence: TGCAGCGTTGAAGGAGGGGGCGGAAACACCGGGGAGCTGTTTTTT.

The chain joins TRBV15 to TRBJ1-6; 11 nucleotides line up with TRBD1. With V trimmed by 3 bases and J by 7 bases, 2 bases remained unmatched. There are 15 residues in the CDR3. The germline gives CDR1 LNHNV, CDR2 YYDKDF (reference sequence). CDR3: CATSRGQGGNSPLHF. The CDR3 DNA reads TGTGCCACCAGCAGGGGACAGGGGGGGAATTCACCCCTCCACTTT.

Many counts were recorded for this clonotype. The chain combines TRBV29-1 with TRBJ1-1; D is undetermined. The germline CDR1 and CDR2 sequences are SQVTM and ANQGSEA. V lost 4 bases to trimming and J lost 6 bases, with 6 bases between them. The CDR3 runs 10 residues. In nucleotides, the CDR3 is TGCAGCGTTGTTGATGCTGAAGCTTTCTTT. Translated, it gives CSVVDAEAFF.

This chain uses TRBV20-1 with TRBJ2-5; 9 bases map to TRBD2. The CDR3 contains 16 residues. Trimming removed 0 bases from V and 5 bases from J; junction bases left unmatched: 10. Germline V CDR1 and CDR2: DFQATT, SNEGSKA (reference sequence). The chain's CDR3 is CSARDLGGGAAETQYF. The CDR3 coding sequence is TGCAGTGCTAGAGATCTCGGCGGGGGGGCCGCCGAGACCCAGTACTTC.

The table lists this clonotype with a few counts. The chain employs TRBV6-5 and TRBJ1-5; no definite D call. The CDR3 is 14 residues long. Germline V gene lookup returns CDR1 MNHEY and CDR2 SVGAGI. Trimming pared 4 bases from V and 0 bases from J, leaving 7 bases between. The CDR3 nucleotides read TGTGCCAGCAGTTCGGGTTATAGCAATCAGCCCCAGCATTTT. Encoded protein: CASSSGYSNQPQHF.

This clonotype was detected ten times or more. This chain joins TRBV7-2 and TRBJ2-5; 9 bases fit TRBD2. Per germline, CDR1 SGHTA and CDR2 FQGNSA. The CDR3 runs to 15 residues. V trimming: 1 base; J trimming: 2 bases; junction bases outside the gene matches: 2. CDR3 bases: TGTGCCAGCAGCTTAGTGGCGGGGGGGCAAGAGACCCAGTACTTC. It encodes CASSLVAGGQETQYF. Drawing the rest from reference TRBV7-2 and TRBJ2-5, the complete variable domain is GAGVSQSPSNKVTEKGKDVELRCDPISGHTALYWYRQSLGQGLEFLIYFQGNSAPDKSGLPSDRFSAERTGGSVSTLTIQRTQQEDSAVYLCASSLVAGGQETQYFGPGTRLLVL.

The chain recombines TRBV7-2 with TRBJ2-3; D is uncertain. From germline, CDR1 is SGHTA and CDR2 FQGNSA. The CDR3 extends over 14 amino acids. V was pared by 1 base and J by 4 bases, with 9 bases between. This CDR3 is CASSLGSQSDTQYF. CDR3 in DNA: TGTGCCAGCAGCTTAGGGAGTCAGTCAGATACGCAGTATTTT.

This chain links TRBV25-1 with TRBJ2-5; unclear D gene. In germline, CDR1 is MGHDK, CDR2 SYGVNS. The CDR3 spans 14 residues. Trimming stripped 0 bases from V and 3 bases from J, with 8 bases between. Written as DNA, the CDR3 is TGTGCCAGCAGTGAATATACTGAAAAAGAGACCCAGTACTTC. It is translated as CASSEYTEKETQYF.

This clonotype was detected ten times or more. At one end the junction does not follow the germline gene, possibly because of a read error. The V gene is TRBV4-1, the J gene TRBJ1-5; TRBD1 is a possible D gene (5 bases). From germline, CDR1 is MGHRA and CDR2 YSYEKL. This CDR3 region has 13 residues. The CDR3 coding sequence is TGTGCCAGCAGTCAGGGATTGAATCAGCCCCAGCATTTT. Translation gives CASSQGLNQPQHF.

This clonotype has a count of ten or more. The chain is built from TRBV29-1 and TRBJ2-1, with a tentative D call TRBD2 (6 bases). This CDR3 spans 15 amino acids. Between the trimmed V and J ends, which lost 3 bases and 2 bases, there was a span of 14 bases. The germline V gene has CDR1 SQVTM and CDR2 ANQGSEA. CDR3 loop: CSVEGLGGAYNEQFF. DNA of the CDR3: TGCAGCGTTGAGGGGTTGGGGGGAGCCTACAATGAGCAGTTCTTC.

This sequence joins TRBV5-1 and TRBJ2-2, with TRBD2 as a possible D gene (6 bases). V gave up 4 bases and J gave up 4 bases, with 14 bases separating them. This CDR3 comprises 15 residues. CDR1 SGHRS and CDR2 YFSETQ come from the germline V gene. The CDR3 coding sequence is TGCGCCAGCAGCCGAGGAGGGCAGACCACCGGGGAGCTGTTTTTT. Translated, it gives CASSRGGQTTGELFF.

With regard to this clonotype: One junction end does not reproduce the germline sequence, and a read error may be involved. The rearrangement joins TRBV7-9 to TRBJ2-7; 7 bases are a match to TRBD1. CDR1 and CDR2 from the germline V gene are SEHNR and FQNEAQ (reference sequence). The CDR3 contains 15 residues. The CDR3 nucleotides are TGTGCCAGCAGCGACCCGGGGACAGCCTCCTACGAGCAGTATTTC. It codes for CASSDPGTASYEQYF.

This clonotype was seen many times. The chain employs TRBV28 and TRBJ1-5, with D possibly being TRBD1 (5 bases). Per germline, CDR1 MDHEN and CDR2 SYDVKM. V gave up 4 bases and J gave up 6 bases, with 13 bases separating them. The CDR3 is 14 residues long. The CDR3 DNA is TGTGCCAGCAGTTCCCTAGGGACGGGTCAGCCCCAGCATTTT. Its translation is CASSSLGTGQPQHF.

This clonotype has just a few counts. The CDR3 sequence: CASSLGQKAYEQYF. CDR3 DNA: TGTGCCAGCAGTTTAGGTCAGAAGGCCTACGAGCAGTACTTC. V and J are TRBV12-3 or TRBV12-4 and TRBJ2-7; D is ambiguous. V was pared by 1 base and J by 2 bases, with 9 bases between. The CDR3 runs 14 residues.